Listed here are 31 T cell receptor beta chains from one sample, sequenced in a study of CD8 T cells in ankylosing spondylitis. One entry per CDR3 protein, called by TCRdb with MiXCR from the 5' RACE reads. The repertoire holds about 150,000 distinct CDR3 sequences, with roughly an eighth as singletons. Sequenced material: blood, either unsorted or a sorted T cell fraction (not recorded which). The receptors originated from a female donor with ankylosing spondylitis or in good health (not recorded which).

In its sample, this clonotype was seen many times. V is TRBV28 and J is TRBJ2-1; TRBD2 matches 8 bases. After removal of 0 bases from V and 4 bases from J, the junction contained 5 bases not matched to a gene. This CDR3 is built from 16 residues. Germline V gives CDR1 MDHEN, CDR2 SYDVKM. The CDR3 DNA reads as TGTGCCAGCAGTTTATGGAAGCGGGGGATTTACAATGAGCAGTTCTTC. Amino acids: CASSLWKRGIYNEQFF.

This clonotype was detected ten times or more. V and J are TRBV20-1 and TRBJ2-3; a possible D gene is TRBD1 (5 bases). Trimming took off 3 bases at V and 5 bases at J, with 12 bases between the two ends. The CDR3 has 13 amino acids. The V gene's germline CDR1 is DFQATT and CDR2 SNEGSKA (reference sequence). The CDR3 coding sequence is TGCAGTGCTAGGGGGCAGGGTGGAGATACGCAGTATTTT. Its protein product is CSARGQGGDTQYF.

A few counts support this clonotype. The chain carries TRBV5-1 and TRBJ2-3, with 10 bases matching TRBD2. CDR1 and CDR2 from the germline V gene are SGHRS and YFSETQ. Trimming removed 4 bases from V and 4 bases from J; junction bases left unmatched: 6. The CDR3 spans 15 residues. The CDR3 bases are TGCGCCAGCAGCCAACTAGCGGGGAGATCAGATACGCAGTATTTT. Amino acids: CASSQLAGRSDTQYF.

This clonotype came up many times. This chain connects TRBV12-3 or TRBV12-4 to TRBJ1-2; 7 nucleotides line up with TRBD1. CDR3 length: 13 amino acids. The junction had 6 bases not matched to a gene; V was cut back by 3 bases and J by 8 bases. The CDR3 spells CASSFWQGVGYTF. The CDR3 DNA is TGTGCCAGCAGTTTTTGGCAGGGGGTAGGCTACACCTTC.

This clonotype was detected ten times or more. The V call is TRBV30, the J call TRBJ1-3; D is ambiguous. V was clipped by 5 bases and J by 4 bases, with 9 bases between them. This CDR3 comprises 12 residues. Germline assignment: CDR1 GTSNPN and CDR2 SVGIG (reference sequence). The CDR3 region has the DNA TGTGCCTGGGGACCATCCGGAAACACCATATATTTT. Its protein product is CAWGPSGNTIYF.

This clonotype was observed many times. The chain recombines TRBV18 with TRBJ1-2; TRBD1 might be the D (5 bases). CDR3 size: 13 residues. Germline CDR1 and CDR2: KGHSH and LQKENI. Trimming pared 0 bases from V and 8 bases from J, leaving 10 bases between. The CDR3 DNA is TGTGCCAGCTCACCACCGGGCAGGGAAGGCTACACCTTC. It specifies CASSPPGREGYTF.

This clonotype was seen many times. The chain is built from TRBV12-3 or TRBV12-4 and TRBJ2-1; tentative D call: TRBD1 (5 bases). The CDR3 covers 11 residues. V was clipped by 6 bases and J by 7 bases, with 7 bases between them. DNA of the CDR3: TGTGCCAGCAGAGGGGTAAATGAGCAGTTCTTC. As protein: CASRGVNEQFF.

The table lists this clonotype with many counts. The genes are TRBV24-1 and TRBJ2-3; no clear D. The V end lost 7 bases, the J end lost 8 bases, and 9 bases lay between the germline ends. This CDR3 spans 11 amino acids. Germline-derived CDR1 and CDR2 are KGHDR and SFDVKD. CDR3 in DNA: TGTGCCACCAGCCCGGGCGCTACGCAGTATTTT. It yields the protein CATSPGATQYF.

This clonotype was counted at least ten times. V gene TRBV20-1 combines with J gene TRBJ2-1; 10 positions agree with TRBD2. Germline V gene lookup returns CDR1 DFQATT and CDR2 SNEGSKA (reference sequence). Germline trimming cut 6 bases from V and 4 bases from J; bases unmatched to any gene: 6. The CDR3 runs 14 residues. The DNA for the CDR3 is TGCAGTGCCGGGGGACTAGCGCCATACAATGAGCAGTTCTTC. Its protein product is CSAGGLAPYNEQFF.

The CDR3 here is CASSQTSGRATWTQYF. The CDR3 nucleotides read TGTGCCAGCAGCCAGACTAGCGGGAGGGCCACTTGGACGCAGTATTTT. The chain combines TRBV5-5 with TRBJ2-3, with 14 bases identical to TRBD2. V lost 4 bases and J lost 9; bases outside the gene matches: 10. The CDR3 covers 16 residues. From germline, CDR1 is SGHKS and CDR2 YYEKEE (reference sequence).

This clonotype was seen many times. The CDR3 DNA is TGCGCCAGCAGCTTGGTAGGGTCTCCCTACACCTTC. It is translated as CASSLVGSPYTF. The rearrangement uses TRBV5-1 and TRBJ1-2; D not certain. This CDR3 is 12 amino acids long. Trimming cost V 0 bases and J 10 bases, with 10 bases left between them. Germline CDR1 and CDR2: SGHRS and YFSETQ.

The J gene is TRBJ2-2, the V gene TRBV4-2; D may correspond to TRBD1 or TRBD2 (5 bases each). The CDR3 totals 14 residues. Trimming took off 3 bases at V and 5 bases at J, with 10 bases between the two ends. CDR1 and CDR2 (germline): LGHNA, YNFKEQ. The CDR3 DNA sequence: TGTGCCAGCAGCCAGGGGGTATCGACCGGGGAGCTGTTTTTT. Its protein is CASSQGVSTGELFF.

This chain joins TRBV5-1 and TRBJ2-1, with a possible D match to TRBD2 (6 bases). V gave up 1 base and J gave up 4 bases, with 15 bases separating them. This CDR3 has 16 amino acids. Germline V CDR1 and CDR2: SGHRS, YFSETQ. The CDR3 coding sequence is TGCGCCAGCAGCTTGAAGGTGGCGGGGAATTACAATGAGCAGTTCTTC. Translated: CASSLKVAGNYNEQFF.

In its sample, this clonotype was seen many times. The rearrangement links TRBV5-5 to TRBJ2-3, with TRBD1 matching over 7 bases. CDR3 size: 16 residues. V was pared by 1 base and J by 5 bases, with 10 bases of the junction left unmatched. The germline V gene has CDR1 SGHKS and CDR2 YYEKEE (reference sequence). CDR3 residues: CASSLLPGGTQDTQYF. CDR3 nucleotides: TGTGCCAGCAGCTTGCTACCAGGGGGTACGCAAGATACGCAGTATTTT.

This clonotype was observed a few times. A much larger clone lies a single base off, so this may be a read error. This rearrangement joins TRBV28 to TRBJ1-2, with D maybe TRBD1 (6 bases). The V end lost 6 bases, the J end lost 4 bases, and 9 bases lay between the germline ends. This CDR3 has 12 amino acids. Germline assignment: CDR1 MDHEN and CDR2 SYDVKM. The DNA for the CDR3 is TGTGCCAGCAGAGGGGGGGCCTATGGCTACACCTTC. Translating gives CASRGGAYGYTF.

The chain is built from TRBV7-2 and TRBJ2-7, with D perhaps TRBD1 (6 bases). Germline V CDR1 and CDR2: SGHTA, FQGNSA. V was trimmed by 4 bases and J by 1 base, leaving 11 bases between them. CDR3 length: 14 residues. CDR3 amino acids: CASSWAQGSYEQYF. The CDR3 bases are TGTGCCAGCAGCTGGGCGCAGGGGTCCTACGAGCAGTACTTC.

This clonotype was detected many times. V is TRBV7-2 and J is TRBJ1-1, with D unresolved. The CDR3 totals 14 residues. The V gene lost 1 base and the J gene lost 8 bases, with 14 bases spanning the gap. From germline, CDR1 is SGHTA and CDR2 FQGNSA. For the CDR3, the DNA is TGTGCCAGCAGCTTAGGTGGTGGAGGACCCGAAGCTTTCTTT. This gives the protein CASSLGGGGPEAFF. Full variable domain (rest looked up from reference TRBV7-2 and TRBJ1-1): GAGVSQSPSNKVTEKGKDVELRCDPISGHTALYWYRQSLGQGLEFLIYFQGNSAPDKSGLPSDRFSAERTGGSVSTLTIQRTQQEDSAVYLCASSLGGGGPEAFFGQGTRLTVV.

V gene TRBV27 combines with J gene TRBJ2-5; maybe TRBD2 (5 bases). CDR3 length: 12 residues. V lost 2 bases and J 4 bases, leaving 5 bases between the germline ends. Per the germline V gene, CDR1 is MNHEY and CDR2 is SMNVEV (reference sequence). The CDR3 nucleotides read TGTGCCAGCAGTTTAAGCGGAGAGACCCAGTACTTC. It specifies CASSLSGETQYF.

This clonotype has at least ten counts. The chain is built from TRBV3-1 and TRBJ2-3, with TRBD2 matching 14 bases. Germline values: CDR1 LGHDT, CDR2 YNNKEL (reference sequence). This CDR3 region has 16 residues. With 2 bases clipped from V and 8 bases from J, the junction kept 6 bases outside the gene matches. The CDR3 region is CASSQNSGLAGVTQYF. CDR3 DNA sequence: TGTGCCAGCAGCCAAAACTCGGGACTAGCGGGGGTTACGCAGTATTTT.

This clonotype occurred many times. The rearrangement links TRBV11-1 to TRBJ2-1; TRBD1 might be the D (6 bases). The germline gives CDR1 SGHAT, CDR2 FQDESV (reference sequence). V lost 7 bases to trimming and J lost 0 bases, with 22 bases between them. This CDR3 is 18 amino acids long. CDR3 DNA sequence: TGTGCCAGCATCCATACAGGGTCGGGGTCGGGCTCCTACAATGAGCAGTTCTTC. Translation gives CASIHTGSGSGSYNEQFF.

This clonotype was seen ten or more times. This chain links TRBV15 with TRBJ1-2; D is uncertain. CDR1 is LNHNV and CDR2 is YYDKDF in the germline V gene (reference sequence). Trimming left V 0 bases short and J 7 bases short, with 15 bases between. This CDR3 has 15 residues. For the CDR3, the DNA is TGTGCCACCAGCAGAGAAATTGAGGGCCGCGGTGGCTACACCTTC. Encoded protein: CATSREIEGRGGYTF.

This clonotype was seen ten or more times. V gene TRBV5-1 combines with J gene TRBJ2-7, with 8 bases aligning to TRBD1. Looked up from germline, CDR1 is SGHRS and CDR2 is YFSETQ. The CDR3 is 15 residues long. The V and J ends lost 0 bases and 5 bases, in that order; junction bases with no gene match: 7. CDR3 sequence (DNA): TGCGCCAGCAGCTTGGCCTGGACAGGGATGGACGAGCAGTACTTC. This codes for CASSLAWTGMDEQYF.

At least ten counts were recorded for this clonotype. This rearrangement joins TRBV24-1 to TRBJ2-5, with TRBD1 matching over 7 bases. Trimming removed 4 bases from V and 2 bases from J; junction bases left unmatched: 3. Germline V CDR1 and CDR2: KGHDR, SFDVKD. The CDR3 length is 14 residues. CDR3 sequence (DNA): TGTGCCACCAGTGACCCGGGACAGCAAGAGACCCAGTACTTC. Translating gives CATSDPGQQETQYF.

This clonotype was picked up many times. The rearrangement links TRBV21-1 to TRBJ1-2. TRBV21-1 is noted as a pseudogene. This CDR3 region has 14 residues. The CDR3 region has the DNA TGTGCCAGCTTCGACCCAGGAACTAACTATGGCTACACCTTC. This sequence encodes CASFDPGTNYGYTF.

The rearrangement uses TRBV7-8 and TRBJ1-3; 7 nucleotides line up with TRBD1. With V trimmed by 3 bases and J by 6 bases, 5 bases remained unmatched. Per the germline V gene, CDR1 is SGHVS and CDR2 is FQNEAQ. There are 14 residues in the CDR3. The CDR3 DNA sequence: TGTGCCAGCAGCTTTCGACAGGGTCCAAACACCATATATTTT. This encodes CASSFRQGPNTIYF.

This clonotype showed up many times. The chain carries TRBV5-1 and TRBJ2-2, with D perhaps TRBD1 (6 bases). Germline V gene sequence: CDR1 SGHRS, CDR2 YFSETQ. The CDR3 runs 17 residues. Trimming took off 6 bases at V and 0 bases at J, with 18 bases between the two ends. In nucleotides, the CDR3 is TGCGCCAGCAAGCCCCTAAACAGGGACACGAACACCGGGGAGCTGTTTTTT. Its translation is CASKPLNRDTNTGELFF.

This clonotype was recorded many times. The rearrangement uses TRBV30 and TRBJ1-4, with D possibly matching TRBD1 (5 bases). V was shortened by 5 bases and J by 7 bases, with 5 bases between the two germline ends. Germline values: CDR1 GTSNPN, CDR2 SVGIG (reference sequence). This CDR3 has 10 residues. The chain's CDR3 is CAWGGEKLFF. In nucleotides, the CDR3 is TGTGCCTGGGGGGGTGAAAAACTGTTTTTT.

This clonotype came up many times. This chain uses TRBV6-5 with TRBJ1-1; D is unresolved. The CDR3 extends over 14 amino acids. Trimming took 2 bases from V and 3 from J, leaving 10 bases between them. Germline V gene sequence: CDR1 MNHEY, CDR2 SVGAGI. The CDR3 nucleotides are TGTGCCAGCAGTTACGGAGGGTGGTACACTGAAGCTTTCTTT. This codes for CASSYGGWYTEAFF.

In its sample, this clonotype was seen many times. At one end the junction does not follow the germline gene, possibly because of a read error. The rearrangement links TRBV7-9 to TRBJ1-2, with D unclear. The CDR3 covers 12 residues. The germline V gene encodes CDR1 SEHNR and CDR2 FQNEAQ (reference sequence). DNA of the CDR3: TGTGCCAGCAGTTTAGGTGGGGATGGCTACACCTTC. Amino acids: CASSLGGDGYTF.

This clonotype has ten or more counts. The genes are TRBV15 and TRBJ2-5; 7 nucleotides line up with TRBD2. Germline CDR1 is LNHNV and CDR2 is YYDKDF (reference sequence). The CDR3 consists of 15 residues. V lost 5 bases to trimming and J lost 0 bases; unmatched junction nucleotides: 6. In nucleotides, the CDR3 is TGTGCCACCAGCTCGGGGGGAGGGTACCAAGAGACCCAGTACTTC. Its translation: CATSSGGGYQETQYF. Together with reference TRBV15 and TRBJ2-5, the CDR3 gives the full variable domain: DAMVIQNPRYQVTQFGKPVTLSCSQTLNHNVMYWYQQKSSQAPKLLFHYYDKDFNNEADTPDNFQSRRPNTSFCFLDIRSPGLGDTAMYLCATSSGGGYQETQYFGPGTRLLVL.

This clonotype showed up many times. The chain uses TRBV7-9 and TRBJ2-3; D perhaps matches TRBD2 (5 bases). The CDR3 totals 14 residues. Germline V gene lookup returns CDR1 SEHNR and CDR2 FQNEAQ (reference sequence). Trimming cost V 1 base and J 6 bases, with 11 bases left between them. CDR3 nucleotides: TGTGCCAGCAGCTTAGAAGCGGAATTGGATACGCAGTATTTT. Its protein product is CASSLEAELDTQYF.